The subject of this entry is one TCR beta chain. These data come from a study of cytomegalovirus exposure and HLA in healthy donors. J gave up 5 bases and V 0 bases, and 10 bases lay outside the gene matches. This CDR3 comprises 17 residues. Germline lookup yields CDR1 GTSNPN and CDR2 SVGIG (reference sequence). Measured with immunoSEQ multiplex PCR; TCRdb has only the in-frame clones, and not every one. The sample has around 120,000 clones, 88% seen once; the top ten hold about 1.8%. This receptor was identified in a young man in good health and CMV-seronegative. The sample was PBMCs. This chain links TRBV30 with TRBJ2-4; 10 nucleotides match TRBD1. The CDR3 DNA reads TGTGCCTGGAGTGTACCTCGACAGGGGGCGCCTCAAAACATTCAGTACTTC. Translation: CAWSVPRQGAPQNIQYF.